The 4 T cell receptor beta chains presented below share a single source sample, sequenced in a study of blood T cell repertoires in COVID-19. Profiled with immunoSEQ multiplex PCR; TCRdb holds only in-frame clones, not every one. The top ten clones hold about 0.7% of a sample with some 260,000 clones, nearly 90% of them seen once. Sequences were obtained from peripheral blood. These receptors were taken from a human donor in a cohort sampled during active COVID-19.

This clone was seen only a few times. This rearrangement joins TRBV6-6 to TRBJ2-7; D possibly corresponds to TRBD2 (5 bases). Germline V gene sequence: CDR1 MNHNY, CDR2 SVGAGI (reference sequence). Trimming stripped 6 bases from V and 0 bases from J, with 15 bases between. CDR3 length equals 15 residues. CDR3 sequence: CASRTPGGLSYEQYF. The CDR3 DNA reads TGTGCCAGCAGGACGCCTGGCGGACTCTCCTACGAGCAGTACTTC.

V usage is TRBV28 and J usage is TRBJ1-1; 7 bases map to TRBD1. The CDR3 loop spans 13 amino acids. V was pared by 2 bases and J by 8 bases, with 5 bases of the junction left unmatched. Germline V CDR1 and CDR2: MDHEN, SYDVKM. The CDR3 region is CASSLRTGPEAFF. The CDR3 DNA reads as TGTGCCAGCAGTTTACGGACAGGCCCCGAAGCTTTCTTT.

This clone was picked up a small number of times. The chain couples TRBV9 to TRBJ1-5; no clear D gene. The CDR3 totals 15 residues. Trimming stripped 2 bases from V and 4 bases from J, with 13 bases between. Per the germline V gene, CDR1 is SGDLS and CDR2 is YYNGEE. In DNA form, the CDR3 reads TGTGCCAGCAGCGTTGACTCCAATGTGAATCAGCCCCAGCATTTT. Its protein product is CASSVDSNVNQPQHF.

This clone was counted a few times. The rearrangement joins TRBV28 to TRBJ1-2, with TRBD1 as a possible D gene (5 bases). The CDR3 loop spans 13 amino acids. Trimming cost V 6 bases and J 2 bases, with 10 bases left between them. CDR1 and CDR2 (germline): MDHEN, SYDVKM. The chain's CDR3 is CASRIDSNYGYTF. In nucleotides, the CDR3 is TGTGCCAGCAGGATCGACAGCAACTATGGCTACACCTTC.